A single sample is the source of the 17 T cell receptor beta chains below, sequenced in a study of glioma-infiltrating T cells after dendritic cell vaccination (dated by TCRdb to 2016 to 2017). To prepare the library, the immunoSEQ multiplex PCR assay was applied. TCRdb obtained this table from immuneACCESS and retained in-frame rearrangements with V and J assigned. These tables miss some clones; where compared with another copy, unresolved V genes account for less than half of the shortfall, and the remainder is unexplained. In all, the sample holds fewer than 65,000 clones, and about 89% of those were seen once. The ten largest clones add up to less than 6.5% of the sample. The time point label of this sample denotes: after dendritic cell vaccination, including at tumor progression/relapse. The specimen was blood, collected after dendritic cell vaccination. The receptors stem from a human donor with glioblastoma.

The table lists this clone with a few counts. This chain links TRBV6-4 with TRBJ1-5; D might be TRBD1 (5 bases). The CDR3 is 13 amino acids. Germline V gene lookup returns CDR1 MRHNA and CDR2 SNTAGT. V dropped 5 bases and J dropped 5 bases, with 10 bases sitting between them. The DNA of the CDR3 is TGTGCCAGCAGTACAGGTAGTCATCAGCCCCAGCATTTT. Translated, it gives CASSTGSHQPQHF.

The chain employs TRBV28 and TRBJ2-3; weak D call: TRBD1 (6 bases). Trimming stripped 5 bases from V and 1 base from J, with 16 bases between. Looked up from germline, CDR1 is MDHEN and CDR2 is SYDVKM. CDR3 length: 16 residues. CDR3 in amino acids: CASSDTGYLGTDTQYF. The CDR3 DNA reads TGTGCCAGCAGTGACACAGGGTACCTGGGCACAGATACGCAGTATTTT.

This sequence joins TRBV19 and TRBJ2-5; D not resolved. Per the germline V gene, CDR1 is LNHDA and CDR2 is SQIVND (reference sequence). V gave up 3 bases and J gave up 1 base, with 6 bases separating them. The length of the CDR3 is 13 residues. The CDR3 region is CASSISPQETQYF. The CDR3 region has the DNA TGTGCCAGTAGTATCTCCCCCCAAGAGACCCAGTACTTC.

Remarks on this clone: At one end the junction does not follow the germline gene, possibly because of a read error. The J gene is TRBJ1-4, the V gene TRBV30, with 10 bases matching TRBD1. The CDR3 sequence is 13 residues long. In germline, CDR1 is GTSNPN, CDR2 SVGIG (reference sequence). The CDR3 spells CAWSVQGQGTKNF. The CDR3 nucleotides read TGTGCCTGGAGTGTACAGGGACAGGGGACTAAGAATTTT.

The CDR3 coding sequence is TGTGCCAGCAGTCGCCCCCCGGGAGAGCAGTTCTTC. It translates to CASSRPPGEQFF. The chain combines TRBV6-5 with TRBJ2-1, with TRBD2 as a possible D gene (5 bases). The germline V gene encodes CDR1 MNHEY and CDR2 SVGAGI. V dropped 5 bases and J dropped 10 bases, with 12 bases sitting between them. This CDR3 region has 12 residues.

The chain joins TRBV7-3 to TRBJ2-1, with 8 nucleotides matching TRBD1. CDR1 is SGHTA and CDR2 is FQGTGA in the germline V gene. After removal of 5 bases from V and 5 bases from J, the junction contained 5 bases not matched to a gene. The CDR3 runs to 14 residues. As DNA, the CDR3 is TGTGCCAGCAGCGTAGGGACAGGCAACAATGAGCAGTTCTTC. It specifies CASSVGTGNNEQFF.

The V call is TRBV27, the J call TRBJ2-7, with 7 bases that match TRBD1. Trimming at V came to 3 bases and at J to 3 bases, leaving 2 bases not matched to a gene. Germline V gene data show CDR1 as MNHEY and CDR2 as SMNVEV (reference sequence). This CDR3 region has 13 residues. The CDR3 region has the DNA TGTGCCAGCAGTTTCTCAGGGGGCTACGAGCAGTACTTC. Its translation: CASSFSGGYEQYF.

This chain uses TRBV6-1 with TRBJ1-2, with a tentative D call TRBD1 (6 bases). Germline V lookup: CDR1 MNHNS, CDR2 SASEGT. CDR3 size: 13 residues. V was cut by 5 bases and J by 4 bases, with 11 bases left in between. The CDR3 region has the DNA TGTGCCAGCAGTAACAGGGAAGGCTATGGCTACACCTTC. As protein: CASSNREGYGYTF.

This chain uses TRBV28 with TRBJ1-5, with 7 bases that match TRBD1. J lost 0 bases, V lost 2 bases, and 7 bases had no gene match. CDR3 length equals 17 residues. Germline loops: CDR1 MDHEN, CDR2 SYDVKM. In nucleotides, the CDR3 is TGTGCCAGCAGTTTACCTACGGGACAGTATAGCAATCAGCCCCAGCATTTT. Its protein is CASSLPTGQYSNQPQHF.

The rearrangement links TRBV5-4 to TRBJ2-5; D perhaps matches TRBD2 (5 bases). With 5 bases removed from V and 2 bases from J, the gap between germline ends came to 19 bases. The CDR3 totals 16 residues. Germline V gene sequence: CDR1 SGHNT, CDR2 YYREEE (reference sequence). Here the CDR3 DNA reads TGTGCCAGCAGTTTAGGTAGCGACCAATTTCAAGAGACCCAGTACTTC. Translated: CASSLGSDQFQETQYF.

The chain is built from TRBV19 and TRBJ2-1, with 9 nucleotides matching TRBD2. The CDR3 is 15 amino acids. Germline loops: CDR1 LNHDA, CDR2 SQIVND (reference sequence). The trim removed 5 bases at V and 1 base at J, leaving 3 bases unmatched. The CDR3 nucleotides read TGTGCCAGTAGTCCGACTAGCGGATCCTACAATGAGCAGTTCTTC. This encodes CASSPTSGSYNEQFF. The complete variable domain, with remaining parts taken from reference TRBV19 and TRBJ2-1, reads DGGITQSPKYLFRKEGQNVTLSCEQNLNHDAMYWYRQDPGQGLRLIYYSQIVNDFQKGDIAEGYSVSREKKESFPLTVTSAQKNPTAFYLCASSPTSGSYNEQFFGPGTRLTVL.

This chain uses TRBV5-1 with TRBJ1-1; D perhaps matches TRBD1 (6 bases). The CDR3 spans 14 residues. V lost 2 bases and J lost 1, with 9 bases in between. Looked up from germline, CDR1 is SGHRS and CDR2 is YFSETQ. CDR3 DNA: TGCGCCAGCAGCTTATCACAGGGGAACACTGAAGCTTTCTTT. Its translation: CASSLSQGNTEAFF.

CDR3 residues: CASSPGQSTNTGELFF. Here the CDR3 DNA reads TGTGCCAGCAGCCCGGGACAGAGCACCAACACCGGGGAGCTGTTTTTT. V and J are TRBV5-4 and TRBJ2-2; TRBD1 matches at 7 bases. CDR1 and CDR2 from the germline V gene are SGHNT and YYREEE (reference sequence). Unmatched junction bases numbered 8, after V lost 4 bases and J lost 2 bases. The CDR3 loop spans 16 amino acids. Full variable domain (rest looked up from reference TRBV5-4 and TRBJ2-2): ETGVTQSPTHLIKTRGQQVTLRCSSQSGHNTVSWYQQALGQGPQFIFQYYREEENGRGNFPPRFSGLQFPNYSSELNVNALELDDSALYLCASSPGQSTNTGELFFGEGSRLTVL.

This clone has more than one count but fewer than ten. The chain employs TRBV6-5 and TRBJ2-2; D is unclear. Germline V gene data show CDR1 as MNHEY and CDR2 as SVGAGI. V was shortened by 0 bases and J by 5 bases, with 4 bases between the two germline ends. This CDR3 region has 13 residues. The CDR3 reads CASSYSRTGELFF. The DNA for the CDR3 is TGTGCCAGCAGTTACTCGAGAACCGGGGAGCTGTTTTTT.

CDR3 sequence reads: CASTILAGKTYEQYF. DNA of the CDR3: TGTGCCAGCACCATTCTAGCGGGGAAAACCTACGAGCAGTACTTC. V and J are TRBV6-1 and TRBJ2-7, with 9 bases matching TRBD2. V trimming: 7 bases; J trimming: 2 bases; junction bases outside the gene matches: 9. The V gene's germline CDR1 is MNHNS and CDR2 SASEGT. The CDR3 sequence is 15 residues long.

The CDR3 loop reads CASSETGPYEQYF. Here the CDR3 DNA reads TGTGCCAGCAGCGAGACAGGGCCATACGAGCAGTACTTC. The V gene is TRBV2, the J gene TRBJ2-7, with 7 bases that match TRBD1. V shed 6 bases and J 4 bases; nucleotides not matched to a gene: 6. Germline assignment: CDR1 SNHLY and CDR2 FYNNEI. The CDR3 spans 13 residues. Based on the CDR3 plus reference TRBV2 and TRBJ2-7, the full variable domain is EPEVTQTPSHQVTQMGQEVILRCVPISNHLYFYWYRQILGQKVEFLVSFYNNEISEKSEIFDDQFSVERPDGSNFTLKIRSTKLEDSAMYFCASSETGPYEQYFGPGTRLTVT.

The gene calls are TRBV29-1 and TRBJ1-4, with D possibly matching TRBD1 (6 bases). V was clipped by 4 bases and J by 3 bases, with 12 bases between them. CDR3 length: 14 amino acids. Germline V gene data show CDR1 as SQVTM and CDR2 as ANQGSEA. In DNA, the CDR3 is TGCAGCGTTGGGGGGCGACAGTCTAATGAAAAACTGTTTTTT. The encoded protein is CSVGGRQSNEKLFF. The full variable domain, with the rest looked up from reference TRBV29-1 and TRBJ1-4, is SAVISQKPSRDICQRGTSLTIQCQVDSQVTMMFWYRQQPGQSLTLIATANQGSEATYESGFVIDKFPISRPNLTFSTLTVSNMSPEDSSIYLCSVGGRQSNEKLFFGSGTQLSVL.